Sequencing of this T cell receptor (beta chain) was carried out in a study of OX40 agonist ivuxolimab in advanced cancers. The overall study: Clinicians treated patients with ivuxolimab, an agonistic anti-OX40 (CD134) antibody. Findings and limits, study-wide: Individuals who were partial responders at 0.1-3.0 mg/kg had clonal expansion that ranked among the lowest.

No patient had autoimmune disease or received systemic immunosuppression. The CDR3 length is 13 residues. Trimming took off 0 bases at V and 6 bases at J, with 10 bases between the two ends. The germline CDR1 and CDR2 sequences are SGHNT and YYREEE (reference sequence). TCRdb's table, derived via immunoSEQ multiplex PCR, lists solely in-frame clones and lacks some. The table has approximately 28,000 clones, almost 85% seen once; the top ten hold 18%. A remark on this clone: Its specificity is unknown.

V gene TRBV5-4 combines with J gene TRBJ2-7, with D possibly TRBD1 on 5 matching bases. Sequences were derived from CD4+ or CD8+ T cells sorted from blood, sampled in a trial of the OX40 agonist ivuxolimab. The TCR originated in an adult with an advanced solid tumor such as melanoma, head and neck, liver or kidney cancer. CDR3 protein: CASSLVGAAEQYF. The DNA for the CDR3 is TGTGCCAGCAGCTTGGTAGGGGCAGCCGAGCAGTACTTC.